These 16 T cell receptor beta chains share one sample of origin, sequenced in a study of CD8+ T cells in alopecia areata. It was cDNA, reverse transcribed from extracted RNA, that served as the sequencing template. TCRdb's table, derived via immunoSEQ multiplex PCR, lists solely in-frame clones and lacks some. This table holds under 350,000 clones, nearly 60% found once. Regarding treatment: oral pan-JAK inhibitor, 5-10 mg twice daily. The sequenced sample was CD4+ T cells sorted from blood, obtained at week 24, from a patient treated with tofacitinib. These receptors originate from a human donor with alopecia areata.

This chain uses TRBV5-1 with TRBJ2-7; 8 positions match TRBD1. The CDR3 consists of 15 residues. With V trimmed by 0 bases and J by 6 bases, 8 bases remained unmatched. Germline-derived CDR1 and CDR2 are SGHRS and YFSETQ. The chain's CDR3 is CASSLAWTRGREQYF. The CDR3 DNA sequence: TGCGCCAGCAGCTTGGCCTGGACCAGGGGGCGCGAGCAGTACTTC.

This chain connects TRBV11-2 to TRBJ2-3; 9 bases agree with TRBD2. CDR1 and CDR2 from the germline V gene are SGHAT and FQNNGV. V lost 1 base and J lost 5; bases outside the gene matches: 10. There are 17 residues in the CDR3. The CDR3 reads CASSLGRSRGGLDTQYF. CDR3 nucleotide sequence: TGTGCCAGCAGCTTAGGACGGTCGCGGGGGGGCTTAGATACGCAGTATTTT.

The chain links TRBV29-1 to TRBJ2-7; 9 bases are a match to TRBD1. V shed 4 bases and J 3 bases; nucleotides not matched to a gene: 4. Germline lookup yields CDR1 SQVTM and CDR2 ANQGSEA. The CDR3 extends over 13 amino acids. CDR3 sequence (DNA): TGCAGCGTTGGGACAGGGGAGAACTACGAGCAGTACTTC. Its translation is CSVGTGENYEQYF.

This clone came up many times. The rearrangement joins TRBV19 to TRBJ2-7; D remains ambiguous. Germline V gene sequence: CDR1 LNHDA, CDR2 SQIVND (reference sequence). This CDR3 spans 12 amino acids. V gave up 10 bases and J gave up 7 bases, with 17 bases separating them. The DNA for the CDR3 is TGTGCCACCAGATCGCTGGGGAATGAGCAGTACTTC. Its protein is CATRSLGNEQYF. The whole variable domain, filled in from reference TRBV19 and TRBJ2-7, reads DGGITQSPKYLFRKEGQNVTLSCEQNLNHDAMYWYRQDPGQGLRLIYYSQIVNDFQKGDIAEGYSVSREKKESFPLTVTSAQKNPTAFYLCATRSLGNEQYFGPGTRLTVT.

This clone has only a few counts. The chain couples TRBV5-1 to TRBJ1-1; TRBD1 matches 8 bases. The CDR3 loop spans 18 amino acids. The V gene end was trimmed by 3 bases and the J gene end by 0 bases; junction bases not matched to a gene: 13. Germline loops: CDR1 SGHRS, CDR2 YFSETQ. In DNA form, the CDR3 reads TGCGCCAGCAGCTCGGGACAGGCCCTCGGGGGCCTGAACACTGAAGCTTTCTTT. Translated, it gives CASSSGQALGGLNTEAFF.

Here the CDR3 DNA reads TGTGCCAGCTCACCACCGGCGGGGGGGAAAACAGATACGCAGTATTTT. Protein sequence: CASSPPAGGKTDTQYF. The chain uses TRBV18 and TRBJ2-3; 9 positions agree with TRBD2. Germline CDR1 and CDR2: KGHSH and LQKENI. The CDR3 is 16 amino acids. J lost 3 bases, V lost 0 bases, and 4 bases had no gene match.

The chain is built from TRBV4-2 and TRBJ1-5; D unresolved. Trimming shortened V by 1 base and J by 3 bases, and 10 bases separated the two germline ends. The CDR3 has 15 amino acids. Germline values: CDR1 LGHNA, CDR2 YNFKEQ. CDR3 residues: CASSQATGLNQPQHF. CDR3 nucleotide sequence: TGTGCCAGCAGCCAAGCCACCGGTCTCAATCAGCCCCAGCATTTT.

This chain joins TRBV18 and TRBJ2-3, with 9 bases matching TRBD1. CDR3 length equals 15 residues. In germline, CDR1 is KGHSH, CDR2 LQKENI. The V segment lost 5 bases and the J segment 4 bases; nucleotides outside the gene matches: 7. The DNA of the CDR3 is TGTGCCAGCTCAACGGGACAGGGTAGCGCAGATACGCAGTATTTT. Its protein is CASSTGQGSADTQYF.

The J gene is TRBJ2-7, the V gene TRBV30; D may be TRBD2 (6 bases). With 5 bases removed from V and 1 base from J, the gap between germline ends came to 9 bases. Germline values: CDR1 GTSNPN, CDR2 SVGIG (reference sequence). This CDR3 spans 12 amino acids. As DNA, the CDR3 is TGTGCCTGGGGAGGGCGGTCCTACGAGCAGTACTTC. Protein product: CAWGGRSYEQYF.

The table lists this clone with a few counts. A much larger clone lies a single base off, so this may be a read error. This sample includes further DNA sequences coding for the same CDR3. The J gene is TRBJ1-2, the V gene TRBV18; D gene unclear. Trimming took 0 bases from V and 2 from J, leaving 1 base between them. Germline CDR1 reads KGHSH; CDR2 reads LQKENI. The CDR3 is 12 residues long. As DNA, the CDR3 is TGTGCCAGCTCACCACCGAACTATGGCTACACCTTC. Translated: CASSPPNYGYTF. The whole variable domain, filled in from reference TRBV18 and TRBJ1-2, reads NAGVMQNPRHLVRRRGQEARLRCSPMKGHSHVYWYRQLPEEGLKFMVYLQKENIIDESGMPKERFSAEFPKEGPSILRIQQVVRGDSAAYFCASSPPNYGYTFGSGTRLTVV.

The chain combines TRBV29-1 with TRBJ2-3; 9 bases are a match to TRBD2. This CDR3 has 13 amino acids. Trimming cost V 5 bases and J 4 bases; bases outside gene matches: 4. Per the germline V gene, CDR1 is SQVTM and CDR2 is ANQGSEA. Here the CDR3 DNA reads TGCAGCGTTAGGGCGGGGGGGCCAGATACGCAGTATTTT. Translating gives CSVRAGGPDTQYF.

The rearrangement links TRBV4-3 to TRBJ2-7; 7 nucleotides agree with TRBD1. Trimming took 0 bases from V and 3 from J; bases not matched to a gene: 5. From germline, CDR1 is LGHNA and CDR2 YSLEER. CDR3 length equals 15 residues. The CDR3 here is CASSQDLRDSYEQYF. The CDR3 nucleotides are TGCGCCAGCAGCCAAGATCTCCGGGACAGCTACGAGCAGTACTTC.

The chain carries TRBV5-1 and TRBJ2-7; TRBD1 aligns across 7 bases. CDR1 and CDR2 from the germline V gene are SGHRS and YFSETQ. The CDR3 is 13 amino acids. J gave up 3 bases and V 4 bases, and 4 bases lay outside the gene matches. CDR3 nucleotides: TGCGCCAGCAGCCCCGGGGACAGCTACGAGCAGTACTTC. Its translation is CASSPGDSYEQYF.

The V and J genes are TRBV7-2 and TRBJ2-5; TRBD1 matches at 9 bases. This CDR3 comprises 14 residues. Germline loops: CDR1 SGHTA, CDR2 FQGNSA. V shed 3 bases and J 3 bases; nucleotides not matched to a gene: 2. The CDR3 DNA sequence: TGTGCCAGCAGCTTCCGACAGGGGGAAGAGACCCAGTACTTC. It translates to CASSFRQGEETQYF. Variable domain in full (rest from reference TRBV7-2 and TRBJ2-5): GAGVSQSPSNKVTEKGKDVELRCDPISGHTALYWYRQSLGQGLEFLIYFQGNSAPDKSGLPSDRFSAERTGGSVSTLTIQRTQQEDSAVYLCASSFRQGEETQYFGPGTRLLVL.

This clone was detected only once. V gene TRBV29-1 combines with J gene TRBJ2-5; D is ambiguous. The CDR3 extends over 14 amino acids. V was pared by 1 base and J by 5 bases, with 14 bases between. The germline V gene encodes CDR1 SQVTM and CDR2 ANQGSEA. This CDR3 is CSVEAVLPRETQYF. The CDR3 DNA is TGCAGCGTTGAAGCGGTCCTACCTCGGGAGACCCAGTACTTC. The variable domain in full, completed from reference TRBV29-1 and TRBJ2-5, reads SAVISQKPSRDICQRGTSLTIQCQVDSQVTMMFWYRQQPGQSLTLIATANQGSEATYESGFVIDKFPISRPNLTFSTLTVSNMSPEDSSIYLCSVEAVLPRETQYFGPGTRLLVL.

The V and J genes are TRBV7-2 and TRBJ1-4; perhaps TRBD1 as D (5 bases). Per the germline V gene, CDR1 is SGHTA and CDR2 is FQGNSA. The CDR3 sequence is 15 residues long. V lost 5 bases and J 7 bases, leaving 17 bases between the germline ends. CDR3 sequence reads: CASSPVSGPPEKLFF. The CDR3 DNA sequence: TGTGCCAGCAGCCCCGTTTCGGGGCCTCCTGAAAAACTGTTTTTT.